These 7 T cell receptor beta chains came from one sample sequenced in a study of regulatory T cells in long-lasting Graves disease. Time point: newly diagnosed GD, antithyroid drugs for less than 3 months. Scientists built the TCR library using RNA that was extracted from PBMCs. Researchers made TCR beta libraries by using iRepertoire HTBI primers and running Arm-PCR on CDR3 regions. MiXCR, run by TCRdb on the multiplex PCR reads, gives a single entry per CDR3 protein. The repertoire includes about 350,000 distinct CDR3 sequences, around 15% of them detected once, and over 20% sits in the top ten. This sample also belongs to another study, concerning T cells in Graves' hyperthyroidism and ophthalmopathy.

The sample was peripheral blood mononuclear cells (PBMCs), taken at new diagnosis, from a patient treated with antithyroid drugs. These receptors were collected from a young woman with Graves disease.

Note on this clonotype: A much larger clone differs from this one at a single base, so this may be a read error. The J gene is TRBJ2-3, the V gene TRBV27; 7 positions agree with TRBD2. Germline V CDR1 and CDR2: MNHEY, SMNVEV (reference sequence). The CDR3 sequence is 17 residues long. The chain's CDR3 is CASSLSPVLAGHNEQSF. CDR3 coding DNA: TGTGCCAGCAGTTTAAGTCCGGTGTTAGCGGGTCACAATGAGCAGTCCTTC.

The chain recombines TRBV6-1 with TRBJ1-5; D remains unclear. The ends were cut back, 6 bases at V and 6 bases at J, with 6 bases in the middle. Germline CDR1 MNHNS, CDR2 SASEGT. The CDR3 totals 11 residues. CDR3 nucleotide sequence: TGTGCCAGCAGCAGTCCTCAGCCCCAGCATTTT. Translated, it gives CASSSPQPQHF.

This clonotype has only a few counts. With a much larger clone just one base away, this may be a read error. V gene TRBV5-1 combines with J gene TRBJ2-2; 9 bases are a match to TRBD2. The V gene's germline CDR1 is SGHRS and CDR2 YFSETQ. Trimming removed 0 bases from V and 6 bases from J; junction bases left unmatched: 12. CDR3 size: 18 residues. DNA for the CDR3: TGCGCCAGCAGCTTGGAAGGCCCACTAGCGGGCCGCCCCGGGGAGCTGTTTTTT. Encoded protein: CASSLEGPLAGRPGELFF.

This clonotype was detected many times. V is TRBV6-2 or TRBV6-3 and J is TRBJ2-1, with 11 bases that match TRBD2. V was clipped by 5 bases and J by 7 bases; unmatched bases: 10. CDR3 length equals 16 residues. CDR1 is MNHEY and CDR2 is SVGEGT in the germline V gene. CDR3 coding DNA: TGTGCCAGCAGTGAGACTAGCGGGGCCTCCGGGAATGAGCAGTTCTTC. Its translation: CASSETSGASGNEQFF.

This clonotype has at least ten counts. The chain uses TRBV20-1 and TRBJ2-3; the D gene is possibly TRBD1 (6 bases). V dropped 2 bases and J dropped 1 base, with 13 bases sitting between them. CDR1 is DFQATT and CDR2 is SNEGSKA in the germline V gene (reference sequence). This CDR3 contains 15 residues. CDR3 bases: TGCAGTGCTAGAAAGCGACAGGTCGGCACAGATACGCAGTATTTT. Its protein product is CSARKRQVGTDTQYF.

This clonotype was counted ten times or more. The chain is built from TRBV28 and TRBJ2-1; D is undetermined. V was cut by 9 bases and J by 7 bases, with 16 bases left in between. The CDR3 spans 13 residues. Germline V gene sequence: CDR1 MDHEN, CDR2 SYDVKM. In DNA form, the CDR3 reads TGTGCCAGTGGAAGGGCCGTCGATAATGAGCAGTTCTTC. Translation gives CASGRAVDNEQFF.

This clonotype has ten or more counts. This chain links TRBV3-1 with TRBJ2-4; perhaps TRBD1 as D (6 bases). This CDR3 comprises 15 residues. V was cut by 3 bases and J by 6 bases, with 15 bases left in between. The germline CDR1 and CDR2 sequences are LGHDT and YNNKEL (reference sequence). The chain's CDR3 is CASSHGGAAGNIQYF. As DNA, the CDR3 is TGTGCCAGCAGCCATGGGGGCGCAGCAGGAAACATTCAGTACTTC. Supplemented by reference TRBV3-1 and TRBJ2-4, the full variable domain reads DTAVSQTPKYLVTQMGNDKSIKCEQNLGHDTMYWYKQDSKKFLKIMFSYNNKELIINETVPNRFSPKSPDKAHLNLHINSLELGDSAVYFCASSHGGAAGNIQYFGAGTRLSVL.